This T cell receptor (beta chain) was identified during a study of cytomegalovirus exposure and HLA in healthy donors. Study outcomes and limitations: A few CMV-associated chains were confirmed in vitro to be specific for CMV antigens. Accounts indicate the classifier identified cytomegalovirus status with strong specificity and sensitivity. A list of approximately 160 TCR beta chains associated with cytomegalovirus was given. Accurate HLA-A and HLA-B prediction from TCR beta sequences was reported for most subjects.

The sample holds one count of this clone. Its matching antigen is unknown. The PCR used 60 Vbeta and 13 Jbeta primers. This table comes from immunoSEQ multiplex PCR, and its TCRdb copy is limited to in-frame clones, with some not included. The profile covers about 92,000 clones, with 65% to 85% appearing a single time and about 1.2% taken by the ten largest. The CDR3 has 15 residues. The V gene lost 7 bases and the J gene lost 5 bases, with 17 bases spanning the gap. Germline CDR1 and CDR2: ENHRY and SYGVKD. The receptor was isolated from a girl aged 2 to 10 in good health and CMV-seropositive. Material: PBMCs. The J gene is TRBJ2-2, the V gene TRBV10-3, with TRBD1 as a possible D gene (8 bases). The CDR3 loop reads CAIKLQGGKTGELFF. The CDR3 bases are TGTGCCATCAAGCTACAGGGGGGGAAGACCGGGGAGCTGTTTTTT.